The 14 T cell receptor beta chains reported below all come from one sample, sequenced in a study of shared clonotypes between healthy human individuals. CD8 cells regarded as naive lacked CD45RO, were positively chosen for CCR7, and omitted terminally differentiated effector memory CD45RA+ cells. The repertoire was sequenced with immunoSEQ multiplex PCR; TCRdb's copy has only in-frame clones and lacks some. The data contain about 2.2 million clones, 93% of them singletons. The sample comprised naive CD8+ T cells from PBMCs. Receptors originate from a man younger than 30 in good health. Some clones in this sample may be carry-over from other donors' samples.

The CDR3 coding sequence is TGCGCCAGCAGCTGGGACGGGCTTGGCCCTAATGAAAAACTGTTTTTT. Translating it yields CASSWDGLGPNEKLFF. The rearrangement joins TRBV5-1 to TRBJ1-4, with a weak D call TRBD1 (5 bases). The CDR3 runs 16 residues. Trimming pared 3 bases from V and 3 bases from J, leaving 15 bases between. The germline gives CDR1 SGHRS, CDR2 YFSETQ.

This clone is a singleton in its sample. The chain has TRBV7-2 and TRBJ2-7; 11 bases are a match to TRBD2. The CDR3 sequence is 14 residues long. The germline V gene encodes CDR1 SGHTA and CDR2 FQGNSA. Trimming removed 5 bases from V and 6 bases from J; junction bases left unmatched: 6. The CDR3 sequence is CASSNDSGRVEQYF. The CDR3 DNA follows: TGTGCCAGCAGCAACGATAGCGGGAGGGTCGAGCAGTACTTC.

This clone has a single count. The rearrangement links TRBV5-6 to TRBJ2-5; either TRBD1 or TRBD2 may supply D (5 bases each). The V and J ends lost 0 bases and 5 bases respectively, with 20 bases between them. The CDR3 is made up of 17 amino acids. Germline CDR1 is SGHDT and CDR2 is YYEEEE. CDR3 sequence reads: CASSLAGAVLDAETQYF. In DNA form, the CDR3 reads TGTGCCAGCAGCTTGGCCGGGGCTGTTCTTGATGCGGAGACCCAGTACTTC.

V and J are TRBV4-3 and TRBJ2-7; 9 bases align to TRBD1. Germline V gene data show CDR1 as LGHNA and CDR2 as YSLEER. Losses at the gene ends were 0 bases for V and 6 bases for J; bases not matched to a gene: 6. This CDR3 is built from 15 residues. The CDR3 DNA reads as TGCGCCAGCAGCCAAGACCGGGACAGGGTGAGCGAGCAGTACTTC. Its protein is CASSQDRDRVSEQYF.

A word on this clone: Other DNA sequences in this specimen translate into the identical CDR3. The CDR3 here is CAWSVGGSYEQYF. In DNA, the CDR3 is TGTGCCTGGAGTGTGGGTGGGTCCTACGAGCAGTACTTC. This chain links TRBV30 with TRBJ2-7; D gene unclear. This CDR3 has 13 amino acids. The V end lost 0 bases, the J end lost 1 base, and 7 bases lay between the germline ends. The germline V gene encodes CDR1 GTSNPN and CDR2 SVGIG (reference sequence).

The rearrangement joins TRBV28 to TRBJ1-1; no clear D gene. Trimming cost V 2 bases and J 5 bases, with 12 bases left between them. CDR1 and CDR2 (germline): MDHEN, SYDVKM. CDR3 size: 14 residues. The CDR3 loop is CASSLTDMGTEAFF. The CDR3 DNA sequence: TGTGCCAGCAGTTTAACAGACATGGGAACTGAAGCTTTCTTT.

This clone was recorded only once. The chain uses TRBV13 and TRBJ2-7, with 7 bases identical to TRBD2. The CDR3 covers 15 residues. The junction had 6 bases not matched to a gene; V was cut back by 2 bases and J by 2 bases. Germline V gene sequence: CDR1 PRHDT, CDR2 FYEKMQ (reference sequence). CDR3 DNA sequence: TGTGCCAGCAGCTTACGGCGGGAGTCGACCTACGAGCAGTACTTC. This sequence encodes CASSLRRESTYEQYF.

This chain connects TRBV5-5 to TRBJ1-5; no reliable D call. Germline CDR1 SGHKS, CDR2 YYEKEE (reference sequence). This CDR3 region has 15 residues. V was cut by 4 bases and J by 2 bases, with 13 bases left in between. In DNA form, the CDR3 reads TGTGCCAGCAGCAGTTCGGGGTTGGGCAATCAGCCCCAGCATTTT. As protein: CASSSSGLGNQPQHF.

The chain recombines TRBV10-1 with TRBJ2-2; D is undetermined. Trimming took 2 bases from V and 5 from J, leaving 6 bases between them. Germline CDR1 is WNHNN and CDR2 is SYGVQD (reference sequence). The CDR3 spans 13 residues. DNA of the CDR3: TGCGCCAGCAGTGAGCTACAAACCGGGGAGCTGTTTTTT. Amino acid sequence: CASSELQTGELFF.

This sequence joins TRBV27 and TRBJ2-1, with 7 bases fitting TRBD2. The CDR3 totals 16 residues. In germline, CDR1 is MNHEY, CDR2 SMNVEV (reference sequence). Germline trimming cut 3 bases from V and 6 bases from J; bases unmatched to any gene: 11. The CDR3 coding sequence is TGTGCCAGCAGTTTCGGGGTAGCGGGCACCCCCAATGAGCAGTTCTTC. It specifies CASSFGVAGTPNEQFF.

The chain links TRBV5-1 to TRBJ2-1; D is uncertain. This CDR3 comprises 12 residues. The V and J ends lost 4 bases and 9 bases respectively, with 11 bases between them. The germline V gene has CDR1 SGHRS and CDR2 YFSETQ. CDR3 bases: TGCGCCAGCAGCCCCTCGGGCGGTGAGCAGTTCTTC. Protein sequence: CASSPSGGEQFF.

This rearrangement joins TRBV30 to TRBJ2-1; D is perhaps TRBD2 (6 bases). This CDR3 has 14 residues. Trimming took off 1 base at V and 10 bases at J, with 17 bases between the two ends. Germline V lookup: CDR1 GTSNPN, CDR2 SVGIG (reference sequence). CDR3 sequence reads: CAWSAGTGDGEQFF. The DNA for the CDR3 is TGTGCCTGGAGTGCGGGGACGGGAGATGGCGAGCAGTTCTTC.

The CDR3, as DNA: TGTGCCAGCAGTTTAGGCAGGGTCCCGCTTTTTAATGAAAAACTGTTTTTT. This sequence encodes CASSLGRVPLFNEKLFF. This rearrangement joins TRBV27 to TRBJ1-4; D may be TRBD1 (5 bases). CDR1 and CDR2 from the germline V gene are MNHEY and SMNVEV (reference sequence). The CDR3 covers 17 residues. V was trimmed by 2 bases and J by 4 bases, leaving 17 bases between them.

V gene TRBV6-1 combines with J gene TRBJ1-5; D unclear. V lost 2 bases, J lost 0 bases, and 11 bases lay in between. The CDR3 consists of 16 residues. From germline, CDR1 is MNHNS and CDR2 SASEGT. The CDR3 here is CASSENHRVSNQPQHF. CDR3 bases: TGTGCCAGCAGTGAAAACCACAGAGTTAGCAATCAGCCCCAGCATTTT.